The 15 T cell receptor beta chains below come from one sample, sequenced in a study of CD8+ T cells in alopecia areata. cDNA serving as the sequencing template came from extracted, reverse transcribed RNA. The method was immunoSEQ multiplex PCR; TCRdb's version includes in-frame clones alone and lacks a portion of them. This sample has more than 200,000 clones; 64% occur once, and the top ten carry 4% to 4.5%. Treatment: oral pan-JAK inhibitor, 5-10 mg twice daily. This sample comprised CD4+ T cells sorted from blood, obtained at week 4, from a patient treated with tofacitinib. These receptors were obtained from a human donor with alopecia areata.

This clone was seen a few times. The V gene is TRBV5-4, the J gene TRBJ2-7, with TRBD1 matching 8 bases. The CDR3 totals 15 residues. The germline CDR1 and CDR2 sequences are SGHNT and YYREEE (reference sequence). Trimming took 2 bases from V and 6 from J; bases not matched to a gene: 10. The CDR3 DNA reads TGTGCCAGCAGCTTCGGACAGGGTCAAAACGGCGAGCAGTACTTC. Translation: CASSFGQGQNGEQYF. The variable domain in full, completed from reference TRBV5-4 and TRBJ2-7, reads ETGVTQSPTHLIKTRGQQVTLRCSSQSGHNTVSWYQQALGQGPQFIFQYYREEENGRGNFPPRFSGLQFPNYSSELNVNALELDDSALYLCASSFGQGQNGEQYFGPGTRLTVT.

This clone has just one count. This chain uses TRBV5-6 with TRBJ2-3; D remains unclear. CDR3 length: 11 residues. Germline V gene data show CDR1 as SGHDT and CDR2 as YYEEEE. The V gene lost 2 bases and the J gene lost 2 bases, with 0 bases spanning the gap. The CDR3 DNA follows: TGTGCCAGCAGCTTCACAGATACGCAGTATTTT. Its translation: CASSFTDTQYF.

This clone was counted once. The chain is built from TRBV5-6 and TRBJ1-3; D unresolved. The CDR3 sequence is 13 residues long. Between the trimmed V and J ends, which lost 3 bases and 7 bases, there was a span of 11 bases. Per the germline V gene, CDR1 is SGHDT and CDR2 is YYEEEE. The CDR3 reads CASSYNVPNTIYF. In nucleotides, the CDR3 is TGTGCCAGCAGCTACAACGTACCGAACACCATATATTTT.

The chain is built from TRBV4-3 and TRBJ1-6; TRBD1 agrees at 8 bases. In germline, CDR1 is LGHNA, CDR2 YSLEER. CDR3 size: 15 residues. The V and J ends lost 1 base and 7 bases, in that order; junction bases with no gene match: 3. The CDR3 bases are TGCGCCAGCAGCCAAGGGACAGGGACGAATTCACCCCTCCACTTT. This encodes CASSQGTGTNSPLHF.

The chain has TRBV18 and TRBJ1-6, with D unclear. This CDR3 region has 14 residues. Between the trimmed V and J ends, which lost 4 bases and 8 bases, there was a span of 12 bases. From germline, CDR1 is KGHSH and CDR2 LQKENI. The CDR3 region is CASSLRVDDSPLHF. The CDR3 nucleotides are TGTGCCAGCTCACTCCGGGTTGACGATTCACCCCTCCACTTT.

In this sample, this clone turned up once. The chain couples TRBV4-2 to TRBJ2-2, with D perhaps TRBD1 (5 bases). CDR1 and CDR2 (germline): LGHNA, YNFKEQ. Trimming stripped 1 base from V and 4 bases from J, with 13 bases between. The CDR3 is 16 amino acids. In DNA, the CDR3 is TGTGCCAGCAGCCAAGGGGGCACATCCGGCACCGGGGAGCTGTTTTTT. Its protein product is CASSQGGTSGTGELFF.

The chain is built from TRBV27 and TRBJ2-5, with D possibly matching TRBD2 (5 bases). Trimming took 5 bases from V and 5 from J, leaving 15 bases between them. Germline V CDR1 and CDR2: MNHEY, SMNVEV (reference sequence). CDR3 length: 14 amino acids. CDR3 residues: CASSGMYRGETQYF. DNA of the CDR3: TGTGCCAGCAGTGGGATGTATCGAGGGGAGACCCAGTACTTC.

CDR3: CASSLEAGIYEQYF. The DNA for the CDR3 is TGCGCCAGCAGCTTGGAGGCAGGGATCTACGAGCAGTACTTC. The chain recombines TRBV5-1 with TRBJ2-7; weak D call: TRBD1 (5 bases). Per germline, CDR1 SGHRS and CDR2 YFSETQ. This CDR3 comprises 14 residues. The germline V and J ends were trimmed by 0 bases and 3 bases, with 10 bases remaining between them. The whole variable domain, filled in from reference TRBV5-1 and TRBJ2-7, reads KAGVTQTPRYLIKTRGQQVTLSCSPISGHRSVSWYQQTPGQGLQFLFEYFSETQRNKGNFPGRFSGRQFSNSRSEMNVSTLELGDSALYLCASSLEAGIYEQYFGPGTRLTVT.

V and J are TRBV7-6 and TRBJ1-6, with D maybe TRBD1 (6 bases). Germline V gene lookup returns CDR1 SGHVS and CDR2 FNYEAQ. The CDR3 contains 17 residues. V lost 5 bases and J lost 9, with 23 bases in between. The CDR3 protein is CASSPAGGGGRSSPLHF. CDR3 nucleotides: TGTGCCAGCAGCCCGGCGGGTGGGGGCGGAAGAAGTTCACCCCTCCACTTT.

The chain has TRBV29-1 and TRBJ1-2; D gene unclear. There are 14 residues in the CDR3. Trimming removed 6 bases from V and 0 bases from J, with 14 bases in between. Germline V CDR1 and CDR2: SQVTM, ANQGSEA. CDR3 sequence reads: CSVHTTAPNYGYTF. CDR3 sequence (DNA): TGCAGCGTCCACACGACGGCGCCTAACTATGGCTACACCTTC.

The genes are TRBV4-1 and TRBJ1-1; D not resolved. CDR1 MGHRA and CDR2 YSYEKL come from the germline V gene. V dropped 5 bases and J dropped 0 bases, with 13 bases sitting between them. The CDR3 covers 15 residues. The CDR3 loop is CASSLSAAMNTEAFF. The CDR3 DNA reads as TGCGCCAGCAGCTTGTCGGCAGCCATGAACACTGAAGCTTTCTTT.

V and J are TRBV11-2 and TRBJ1-2; D possibly corresponds to TRBD1 (6 bases). V lost 5 bases to trimming and J lost 2 bases, with 12 bases between them. From germline, CDR1 is SGHAT and CDR2 FQNNGV. The CDR3 totals 14 residues. The CDR3 protein is CASSPSTGNYGYTF. The CDR3 DNA sequence: TGTGCCAGCAGCCCGTCCACAGGGAACTATGGCTACACCTTC.

The J gene is TRBJ2-5, the V gene TRBV4-1; D remains ambiguous. Germline V gene data show CDR1 as MGHRA and CDR2 as YSYEKL. Trimming cost V 5 bases and J 5 bases, with 9 bases left between them. There are 12 residues in the CDR3. This chain's CDR3 is CASSKRRETQYF. The CDR3 DNA follows: TGCGCCAGCAGCAAGAGAAGGGAGACCCAGTACTTC.

This clone was detected a few times. This chain's CDR3 is CASSPAGAEGDTQYF. The CDR3 bases are TGCGCCAGCAGCCCTGCTGGGGCCGAGGGAGATACGCAGTATTTT. This chain uses TRBV5-1 with TRBJ2-3; the D call may be TRBD1 or TRBD2 (5 bases each). V was cut by 4 bases and J by 5 bases, with 17 bases left in between. The CDR3 covers 15 residues. The germline CDR1 and CDR2 sequences are SGHRS and YFSETQ.

The J gene is TRBJ1-2, the V gene TRBV29-1; TRBD1 might be the D (5 bases). The germline V and J ends were trimmed by 5 bases and 8 bases, with 12 bases remaining between them. Germline assignment: CDR1 SQVTM and CDR2 ANQGSEA. CDR3 length: 11 residues. The CDR3, as DNA: TGCAGCGTTCAGGGAAGAGGGGGCTACACCTTC. This codes for CSVQGRGGYTF. The full variable domain, with the rest looked up from reference TRBV29-1 and TRBJ1-2, is SAVISQKPSRDICQRGTSLTIQCQVDSQVTMMFWYRQQPGQSLTLIATANQGSEATYESGFVIDKFPISRPNLTFSTLTVSNMSPEDSSIYLCSVQGRGGYTFGSGTRLTVV.